This record looks at one T cell receptor (beta chain) sequence and its context. Its specificity is unknown. The CDR3 totals 15 residues. Germline CDR1 is LNHDA and CDR2 is SQIVND (reference sequence). V trimming: 4 bases; J trimming: 2 bases; junction bases outside the gene matches: 4. The libraries were made with immunoSEQ v3.0 at survey level. Data came from immunoSEQ multiplex PCR; TCRdb stores just in-frame clones and leaves some out. The repertoire includes tens of thousands of clones, approximately 88% of them detected once, and roughly 15% sits in the top ten. Roughly 0.95-10 million cryopreserved PBMC were held in samples before DNA extraction. These data are taken from a study of long-term antiretroviral therapy in people with HIV. The study, taken as a whole, reports: The blood, collected between the mid-2000s and the late 2010s, was possibly taken under older ART regimens.

The chain is built from TRBV19 and TRBJ2-3, with 9 bases identical to TRBD1. The receptor was derived from a man younger than 40 with HIV. Source: unsorted PBMCs, taken about 4.1 years after starting antiretroviral therapy. This chain's CDR3 is CASSTGQGLTDTQYF. Written as DNA, the CDR3 is TGTGCCAGTAGTACAGGACAGGGGCTCACAGATACGCAGTATTTT.